This TCR beta chain was profiled in a study of T-cell memory formation after mild COVID-19. One entry per CDR3 protein results from TCRdb running MiXCR on the 5' RACE reads. This table has hundreds of thousands of distinct CDR3 sequences, around 30% appearing once. Material: PBMCs or a T cell subset sorted from them (not recorded which). The sequence came from an adult woman who had mild COVID-19 (a few samples of this study predate the infection). Cell type and time point are not known.

The CDR3 spells CASGGYYGYTF. The DNA of the CDR3 is TGTGCCAGCGGAGGATACTATGGCTACACCTTC. The chain couples TRBV6-6 to TRBJ1-2; no reliable D call. V lost 8 bases and J 3 bases, leaving 7 bases between the germline ends. CDR3 length: 11 amino acids. Germline V gene sequence: CDR1 MNHNY, CDR2 SVGAGI (reference sequence).